This TCR beta chain emerged from a study of blood T cell repertoires in COVID-19. The V segment lost 8 bases and the J segment 6 bases; nucleotides outside the gene matches: 12. The CDR3 is made up of 14 amino acids. Germline values: CDR1 GTSNPN, CDR2 SVGIG (reference sequence). Per the study methods: Amplification of reference gene primers provided the estimated nucleated cell counts. The table came from immunoSEQ multiplex PCR; TCRdb's copy has only in-frame clones and leaves some out. Clonal size and the V and J genes are those of that table, whereas D and trimming came from the DNA. The data show tens of thousands of clones, about 90% seen once.

Input material: peripheral blood. The receptor was derived from a human donor in a cohort sampled during active COVID-19. J is TRBJ2-1 and V is TRBV30, with 8 positions matching TRBD2. In nucleotides, the CDR3 is TGTGCCCGGGCGATGCGGGGGGCCTCCAATGAGCAGTTCTTC. Its protein is CARAMRGASNEQFF.